The entry below gives a single T cell receptor beta chain sequence along with its context. Its cognate antigen is unknown. The protocol was immunoSEQ multiplex PCR, while the TCRdb copy is restricted to in-frame clones and leaves out a portion. The data show about 470,000 clones, 90% seen once. This sample stems from a study of Ad26.COV2.S vaccination and SARS-CoV-2 variants. Whole-study findings and limits: Breadth measured for non-spike TCRs was similar across vaccine and placebo recipients.

Trimming shortened V by 9 bases and J by 0 bases, and 8 bases separated the two germline ends. The CDR3 runs 12 residues. CDR1 and CDR2 (germline): LNHDA, SQIVND (reference sequence). Treatment in this sample: approximately 18 received Ad26.COV2.S at low or high dose, single or two shots; roughly 5 received placebo; per-sample allocation not given. It was on day 63 after the first vaccine or placebo injection that samples were taken. The study used a vaccine consisting of an Ad26 vector that expressed Wuhan-strain SARS-CoV-2 spike. The receptor was derived from a person between 18 and 65 years old who received the Ad26.COV2.S COVID-19 vaccine or a placebo. The specimen comprised peripheral blood, sampled in a trial of Ad26.COV2.S vaccine versus placebo. The chain recombines TRBV19 with TRBJ2-5; D is unclear. Here the CDR3 reads CASARDQETQYF. CDR3 sequence (DNA): TGTGCCAGCGCAAGGGACCAAGAGACCCAGTACTTC.